What follows is one T cell receptor (beta chain) and its context. The junction differs from germline at one of its ends, possibly a read error. Under the authors' procedure: Nucleated cell counts were estimated from reference gene primer amplification. TCRdb's copy holds only in-frame clones and misses some; the assay was immunoSEQ multiplex PCR. That table supplies the V and J calls and clone size; D and trimming were determined from the DNA. The table has 250,000 or so clones, roughly 85% seen once. The CDR3 is made up of 17 amino acids. Germline assignment: CDR1 SNHLY and CDR2 FYNNEI. The source of the sample is a study of blood T cell repertoires in COVID-19. Turning to the study itself: PBMCs, B-cell-depleted T cells, or T cells were the source of the cDNA or gDNA that made up the material.

Material: peripheral blood. The sequence was collected from a man between 18 and 35 years old with active or convalescent COVID-19. This chain links TRBV2 with TRBJ2-4; 9 positions match TRBD2. This CDR3 is CASTESAREGTKNIQYF. The CDR3 DNA is TGTGCCAGCACTGAATCCGCGCGGGAGGGAACCAAAAACATTCAGTACTTC.